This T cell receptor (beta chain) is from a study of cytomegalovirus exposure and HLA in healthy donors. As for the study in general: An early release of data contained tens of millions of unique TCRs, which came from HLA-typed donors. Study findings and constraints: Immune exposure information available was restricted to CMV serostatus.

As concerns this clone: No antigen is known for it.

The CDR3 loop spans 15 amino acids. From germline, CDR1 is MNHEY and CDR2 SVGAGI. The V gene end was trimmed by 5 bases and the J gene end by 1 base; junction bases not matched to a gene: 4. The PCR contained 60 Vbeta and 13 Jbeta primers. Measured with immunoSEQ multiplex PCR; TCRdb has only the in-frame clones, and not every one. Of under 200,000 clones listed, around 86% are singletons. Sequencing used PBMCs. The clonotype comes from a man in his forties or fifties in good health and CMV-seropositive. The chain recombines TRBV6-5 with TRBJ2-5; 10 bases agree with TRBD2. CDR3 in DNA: TGTGCCAGCAGTAGAGCGGGGGGGGCCCAAGAGACCCAGTACTTC. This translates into CASSRAGGAQETQYF.